The entry below describes one T cell receptor beta chain. Its antigen is as yet unknown. In the mixed lymphocyte reaction, cells were cocultured for about 6 days at 37°C. Roughly 94,000 TCR templates were assayed per sample. TCRdb's table, derived via immunoSEQ multiplex PCR, lists solely in-frame clones and lacks some. The data hold approximately 9,600 clones, with over 40% observed a single time. The data derive from a study of siplizumab effects on memory and regulatory T cells. Whole-study context: Siplizumab-free reactions were matched to roughly 0.97 ug/mL siplizumab reactions in paired mixed lymphocyte cultures.

The sequence was collected from a human donor in good health; the cells came from an allogeneic mixed lymphocyte reaction. Sequencing input: CFSE-low (dividing) CD8+ T cells sorted from an allogeneic mixed lymphocyte reaction.

The CDR3 DNA reads as TGCGCCAGCAGCCAAGATAGGGGGGAAGGGTACTACGAGCAGTACTTC. This codes for CASSQDRGEGYYEQYF. The chain recombines TRBV4-1 with TRBJ2-7; either TRBD1 or TRBD2 may fit D (6 bases each). This CDR3 has 16 residues. Germline V gives CDR1 MGHRA, CDR2 YSYEKL. The V and J ends lost 0 bases and 3 bases respectively, with 15 bases between them.